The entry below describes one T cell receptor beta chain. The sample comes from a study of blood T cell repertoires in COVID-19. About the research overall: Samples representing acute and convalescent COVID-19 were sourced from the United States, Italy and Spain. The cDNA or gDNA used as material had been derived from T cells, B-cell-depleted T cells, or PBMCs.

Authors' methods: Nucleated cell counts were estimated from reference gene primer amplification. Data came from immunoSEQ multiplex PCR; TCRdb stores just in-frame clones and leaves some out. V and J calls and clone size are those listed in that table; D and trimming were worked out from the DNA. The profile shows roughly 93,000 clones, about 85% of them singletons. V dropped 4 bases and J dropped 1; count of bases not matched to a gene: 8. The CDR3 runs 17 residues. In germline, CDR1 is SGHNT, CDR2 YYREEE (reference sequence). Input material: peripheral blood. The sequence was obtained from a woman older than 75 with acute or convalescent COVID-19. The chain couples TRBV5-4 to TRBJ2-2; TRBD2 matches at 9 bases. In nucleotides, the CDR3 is TGTGCCAGCAGCCGCGGGACTAGCAGGTTGAACACCGGGGAGCTGTTTTTT. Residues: CASSRGTSRLNTGELFF. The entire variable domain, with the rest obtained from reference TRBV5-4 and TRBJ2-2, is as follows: ETGVTQSPTHLIKTRGQQVTLRCSSQSGHNTVSWYQQALGQGPQFIFQYYREEENGRGNFPPRFSGLQFPNYSSELNVNALELDDSALYLCASSRGTSRLNTGELFFGEGSRLTVL.